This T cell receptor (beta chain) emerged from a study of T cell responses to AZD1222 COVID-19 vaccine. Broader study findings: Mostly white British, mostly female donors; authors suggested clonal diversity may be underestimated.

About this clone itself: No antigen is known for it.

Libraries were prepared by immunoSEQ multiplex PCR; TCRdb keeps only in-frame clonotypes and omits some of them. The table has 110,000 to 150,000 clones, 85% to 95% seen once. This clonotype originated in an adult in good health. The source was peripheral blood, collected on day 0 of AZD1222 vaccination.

CDR3 sequence (DNA): TGTGCCAGCAGCCACTACTCGGCAGGGGTTTGGGGTGAAAAACTGTTTTTT. Amino acid sequence: CASSHYSAGVWGEKLFF. V is TRBV3-1 (or the pseudogene TRBV3-2) and J is TRBJ1-4; TRBD1 is a possible D gene (6 bases). V dropped 3 bases and J dropped 7 bases, with 21 bases sitting between them. In germline, CDR1 is LGHDT, CDR2 YNNKEL (reference sequence). CDR3 length: 17 residues.